The source of this T cell receptor (beta chain) is a study of cytomegalovirus exposure and HLA in healthy donors. General study points: Beyond CMV serostatus, there was no information to go on about immune exposure. Using the classifier, cytomegalovirus status was reportedly diagnosed with high specificity and sensitivity.

Vbeta (60) and Jbeta (13) primers were used in the PCR. Method: immunoSEQ multiplex PCR; TCRdb's copy keeps in-frame clones and lacks some. The sample has some 240,000 clones, about 78% seen once. Regarding this clone: Antigen specificity is unknown.

Nominally healthy donors provided the samples, though records likely missed some immune exposures. The material sequenced was PBMCs. This receptor was identified in a male donor in good health and CMV-seronegative.

The CDR3 is CASSLLSSNTEAFF. The CDR3 DNA reads TGTGCCAGCAGTTTACTATCCTCGAACACTGAAGCTTTCTTT. This chain joins TRBV27 and TRBJ1-1; D remains unclear. V lost 2 bases and J lost 1, with 8 bases in between. The CDR3 consists of 14 residues. The germline gives CDR1 MNHEY, CDR2 SMNVEV (reference sequence).